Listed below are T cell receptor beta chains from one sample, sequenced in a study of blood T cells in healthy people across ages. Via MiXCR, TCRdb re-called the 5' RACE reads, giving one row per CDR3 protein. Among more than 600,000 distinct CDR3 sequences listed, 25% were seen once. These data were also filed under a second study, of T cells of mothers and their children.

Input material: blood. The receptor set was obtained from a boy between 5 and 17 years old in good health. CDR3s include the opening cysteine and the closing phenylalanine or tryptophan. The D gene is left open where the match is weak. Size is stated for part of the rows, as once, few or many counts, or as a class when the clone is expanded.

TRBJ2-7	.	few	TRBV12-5	CASGFNSDEQYF	TGTGCTAGTGGTTTCAATTCGGACGAGCAGTACTTC
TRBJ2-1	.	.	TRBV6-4	CASSDFPRAGEQFF	TGTGCCAGCAGTGATTTCCCCAGGGCCGGTGAGCAGTTCTTC
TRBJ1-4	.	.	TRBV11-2	CASSSWIGTANEKLFF	TGTGCCAGCAGCTCTTGGATAGGGACGGCTAATGAAAAACTGTTTTTT
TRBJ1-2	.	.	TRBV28	CATDEFLDYGYTF	TGTGCCACCGATGAGTTTTTGGACTATGGCTACACCTTC
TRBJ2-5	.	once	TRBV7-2	CASSWAGQTQETQYF	TGTGCCAGCAGTTGGGCAGGACAGACCCAAGAGACCCAGTACTTC
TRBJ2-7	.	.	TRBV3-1	CASSQEFQATYEQYF	TGTGCCAGCAGCCAAGAGTTCCAGGCGACCTACGAGCAGTACTTC
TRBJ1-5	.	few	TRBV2	CASMEGPSNQPQHF	TGTGCCAGCATGGAGGGCCCTAGCAATCAGCCCCAGCATTTT
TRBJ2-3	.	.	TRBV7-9	CASRVGSSTDTQYF	TGTGCCAGCAGAGTGGGCAGTAGCACAGATACGCAGTATTTT
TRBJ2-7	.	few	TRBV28	CASSVSGPGAYEQYF	TGTGCCAGCAGTGTCTCGGGACCGGGGGCCTACGAGCAGTACTTC
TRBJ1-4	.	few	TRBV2	CASNPMSGPEKLFF	TGTGCCAGCAACCCGATGAGTGGTCCTGAAAAACTGTTTTTT
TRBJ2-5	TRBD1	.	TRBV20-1	CSARSGQGAETQYF	TGCAGTGCTAGGTCGGGACAGGGCGCCGAGACCCAGTACTTC
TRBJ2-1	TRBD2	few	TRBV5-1	CASSTGTTYNEQFF	TGCGCCAGCAGTACCGGGACTACGTACAATGAGCAGTTCTTC
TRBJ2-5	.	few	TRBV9	CASSVDRQVQETQYF	TGTGCCAGCAGCGTAGATCGACAGGTTCAAGAGACCCAGTACTTC
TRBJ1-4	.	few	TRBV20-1	CSAHGEKLFF	TGCAGTGCACATGGTGAAAAACTGTTTTTT
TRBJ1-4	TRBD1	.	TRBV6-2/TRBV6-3	CATGAGGEKLFF	TGTGCGACAGGGGCGGGCGGTGAAAAACTGTTTTTT
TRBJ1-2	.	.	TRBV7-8	CASSADGGFNYGYTF	TGTGCCAGCAGCGCGGATGGGGGCTTTAACTATGGCTACACCTTC
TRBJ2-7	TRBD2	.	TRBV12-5	CASGPRGGSYEQYF	TGTGCTAGTGGTCCACGGGGGGGCTCCTACGAGCAGTACTTC
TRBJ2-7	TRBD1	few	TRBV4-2	CASSQEGQGLVEQYF	TGTGCCAGCAGCCAAGAGGGACAGGGGTTGGTCGAGCAGTACTTC
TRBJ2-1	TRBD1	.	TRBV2	CASQDRGLGNEQFF	TGTGCCAGCCAGGACAGGGGGCTGGGGAATGAGCAGTTCTTC
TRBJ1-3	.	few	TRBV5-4	CASSLDLMAGNTIYF	TGTGCCAGCAGCCTGGACTTAATGGCTGGAAACACCATATATTTT
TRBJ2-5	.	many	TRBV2	CASNRDTQETQYF	TGTGCCAGCAACCGGGACACTCAAGAGACCCAGTACTTC
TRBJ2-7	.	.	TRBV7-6	CASSLRDDTYEQYF	TGTGCCAGCAGCTTGAGGGACGACACCTACGAGCAGTACTTC
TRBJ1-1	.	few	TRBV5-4	CASSFGVTEAFF	TGTGCCAGCAGCTTTGGGGTCACTGAAGCTTTCTTT
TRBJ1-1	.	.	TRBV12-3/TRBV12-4	CASIWGYGTEAFF	TGTGCCAGCATATGGGGGTATGGCACTGAAGCTTTCTTT
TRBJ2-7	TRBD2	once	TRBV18	CASSISGEGSYEQYF	TGTGCCAGCTCCATATCCGGGGAGGGCTCCTACGAGCAGTACTTC
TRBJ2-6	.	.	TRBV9	CASSGGRGAGANVLTF	TGTGCCAGCAGCGGAGGCCGGGGTGCTGGGGCCAACGTCCTGACTTTC
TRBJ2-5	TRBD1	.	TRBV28	CASSFVAGGIGETQYF	TGTGCCAGCAGTTTTGTCGCAGGGGGCATCGGAGAGACCCAGTACTTC
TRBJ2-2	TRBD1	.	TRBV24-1	CATSDPGQGMTGELFF	TGTGCCACCAGTGACCCGGGACAGGGGATGACCGGGGAGCTGTTTTTT
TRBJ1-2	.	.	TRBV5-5	CASSSGSQYDGYTF	TGTGCCAGCAGCTCGGGGAGCCAGTATGATGGCTACACCTTC
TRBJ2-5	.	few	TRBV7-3	CASSSSGFIGETQYF	TGTGCCAGCAGCTCATCGGGGTTTATAGGAGAGACCCAGTACTTC
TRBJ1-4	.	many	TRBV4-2	CASSPSTAGASEKLFF	TGTGCCAGCAGCCCTTCAACAGCGGGGGCGAGTGAAAAACTGTTTTTT
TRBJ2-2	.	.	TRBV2	CASSSGLTGELFF	TGTGCCAGCAGTTCAGGCCTCACCGGGGAGCTGTTTTTT
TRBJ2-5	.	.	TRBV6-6	CASSYSTWETQYF	TGTGCCAGCAGTTACTCGACTTGGGAGACCCAGTACTTC
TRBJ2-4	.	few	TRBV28	CASSLLRGIAKNIQYF	TGTGCCAGCAGTTTACTTAGGGGAATAGCCAAAAACATTCAGTACTTC
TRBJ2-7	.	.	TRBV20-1	CSASRANHIYEQYF	TGCAGTGCTAGTAGAGCAAACCATATCTACGAGCAGTACTTC
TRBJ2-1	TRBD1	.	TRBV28	CASKPTGAIFNEQFF	TGTGCCAGCAAACCGACAGGGGCGATATTCAATGAGCAGTTCTTC
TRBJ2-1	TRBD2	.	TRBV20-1	CSARAWTSGGDEQFF	TGCAGTGCTAGAGCCTGGACTAGCGGGGGTGATGAGCAGTTCTTC
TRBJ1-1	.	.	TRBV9	CASSVVSYTEAFF	TGTGCCAGCAGCGTAGTAAGCTACACCGAAGCTTTCTTT
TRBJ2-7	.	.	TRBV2	CASSYRFSYEQYF	TGTGCCAGCAGCTACAGATTCTCCTACGAGCAGTACTTC
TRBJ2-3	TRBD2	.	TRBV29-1	CSVEDGSGGASTDTQYF	TGCAGCGTTGAAGATGGTAGCGGGGGGGCTAGCACAGATACGCAGTATTTT
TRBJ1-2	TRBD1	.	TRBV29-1	CSVVQGARNYGYTF	TGCAGCGTTGTACAGGGGGCCCGTAACTATGGCTACACCTTC
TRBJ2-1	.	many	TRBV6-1	CASSGNLQGSYNEQFF	TGTGCCAGCTCAGGAAACCTCCAAGGCTCTTACAATGAGCAGTTCTTC
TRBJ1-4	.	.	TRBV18	CASSKDGNEKLFF	TGTGCCAGCTCAAAGGACGGGAATGAAAAACTGTTTTTT
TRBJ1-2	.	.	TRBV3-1	CASSQGNLQNGYTF	TGTGCCAGCAGCCAAGGGAACCTCCAGAATGGCTACACCTTC
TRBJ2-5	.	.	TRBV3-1	CASSQDPFGGETQYF	TGTGCCAGCAGCCAGGATCCCTTCGGAGGGGAGACCCAGTACTTC
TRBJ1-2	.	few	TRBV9	CASSVDLGLGYTF	TGTGCCAGCAGCGTAGATCTGGGACTTGGCTACACCTTC
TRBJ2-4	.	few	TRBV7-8	CASSLGRGGENIQYF	TGTGCCAGCAGCTTAGGGAGAGGGGGGGAAAACATTCAGTACTTC
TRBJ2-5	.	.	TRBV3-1	CASSQLDTQETQYF	TGTGCCAGCAGCCAATTGGACACTCAAGAGACCCAGTACTTC
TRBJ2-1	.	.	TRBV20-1	CSASSSGEQFF	TGCAGTGCTAGCAGCAGTGGGGAGCAGTTCTTC
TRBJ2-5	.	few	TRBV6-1	CASSEDAGAEETQYF	TGTGCCAGCAGTGAGGACGCGGGGGCCGAAGAGACCCAGTACTTC
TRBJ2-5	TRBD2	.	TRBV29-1	CSVHPSGGQETQYF	TGCAGCGTTCATCCTAGCGGGGGGCAAGAGACCCAGTACTTC
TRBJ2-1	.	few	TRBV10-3	CAISESVLRSSYNEQFF	TGTGCCATCAGTGAGTCTGTTCTGAGGAGCTCCTACAATGAGCAGTTCTTC
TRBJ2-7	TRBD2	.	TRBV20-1	CSAQSGGRYEQYF	TGCAGTGCCCAGTCGGGAGGGAGGTACGAGCAGTACTTC
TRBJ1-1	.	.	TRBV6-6	CASSYSGSVDEEAFF	TGTGCCAGCAGTTACTCGGGGTCCGTGGATGAAGAAGCTTTCTTT
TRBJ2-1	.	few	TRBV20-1	CSAQRADYNEQFF	TGCAGTGCCCAAAGGGCAGATTACAATGAGCAGTTCTTC
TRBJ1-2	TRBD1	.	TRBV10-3	CAIQQGGYGYTF	TGTGCCATTCAACAGGGGGGCTATGGCTACACCTTC
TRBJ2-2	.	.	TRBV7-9	CASSPGPGELFF	TGTGCCAGCAGTCCCGGGCCCGGGGAGCTGTTTTTT
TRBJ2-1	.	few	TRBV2	CASSEVGGSYNEQFF	TGTGCCAGCAGTGAGGTAGGGGGCTCCTACAATGAGCAGTTCTTC
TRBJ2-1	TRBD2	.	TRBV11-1	CASSLGALYGLADRSYNEQFF	TGTGCCAGCAGCTTAGGGGCCCTATATGGACTAGCGGACCGTTCCTACAATGAGCAGTTCTTC